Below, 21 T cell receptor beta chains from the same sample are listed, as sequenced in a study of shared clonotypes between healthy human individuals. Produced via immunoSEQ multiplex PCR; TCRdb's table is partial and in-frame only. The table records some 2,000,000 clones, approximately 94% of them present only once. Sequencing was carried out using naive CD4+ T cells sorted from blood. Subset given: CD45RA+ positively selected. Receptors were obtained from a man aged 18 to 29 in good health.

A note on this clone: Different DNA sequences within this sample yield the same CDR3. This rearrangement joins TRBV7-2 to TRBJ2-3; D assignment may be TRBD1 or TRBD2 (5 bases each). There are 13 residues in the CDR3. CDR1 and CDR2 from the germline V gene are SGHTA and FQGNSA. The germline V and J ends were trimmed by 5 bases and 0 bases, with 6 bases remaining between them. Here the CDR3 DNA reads TGTGCCAGCAGCCGGGACAGCACAGATACGCAGTATTTT. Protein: CASSRDSTDTQYF.

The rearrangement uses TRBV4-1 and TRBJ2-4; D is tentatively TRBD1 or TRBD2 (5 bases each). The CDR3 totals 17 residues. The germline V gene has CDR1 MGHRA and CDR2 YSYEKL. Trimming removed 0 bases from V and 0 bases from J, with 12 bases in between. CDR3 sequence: CASSQDQGTLAKNIQYF. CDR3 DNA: TGCGCCAGCAGCCAAGATCAAGGGACCCTAGCCAAAAACATTCAGTACTTC.

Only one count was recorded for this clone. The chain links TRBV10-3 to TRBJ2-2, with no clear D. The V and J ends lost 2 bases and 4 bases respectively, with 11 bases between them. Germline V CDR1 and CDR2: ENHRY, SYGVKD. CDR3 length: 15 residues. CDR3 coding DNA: TGTGCCATCAGTGAGCCGGCCGTGGGCACCGGGGAGCTGTTTTTT. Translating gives CAISEPAVGTGELFF.

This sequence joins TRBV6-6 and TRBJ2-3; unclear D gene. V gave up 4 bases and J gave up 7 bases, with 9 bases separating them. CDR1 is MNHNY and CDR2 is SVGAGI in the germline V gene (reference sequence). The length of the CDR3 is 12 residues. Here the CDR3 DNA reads TGTGCCAGCAGTTTCCGGGCCAATACGCAGTATTTT. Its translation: CASSFRANTQYF.

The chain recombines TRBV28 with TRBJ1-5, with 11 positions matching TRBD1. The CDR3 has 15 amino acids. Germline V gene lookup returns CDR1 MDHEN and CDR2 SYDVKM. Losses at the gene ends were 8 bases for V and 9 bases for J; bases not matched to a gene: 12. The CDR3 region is CASWGQGGRGRPQHF. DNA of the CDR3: TGTGCCAGCTGGGGACAGGGGGGACGGGGCCGGCCCCAGCATTTT.

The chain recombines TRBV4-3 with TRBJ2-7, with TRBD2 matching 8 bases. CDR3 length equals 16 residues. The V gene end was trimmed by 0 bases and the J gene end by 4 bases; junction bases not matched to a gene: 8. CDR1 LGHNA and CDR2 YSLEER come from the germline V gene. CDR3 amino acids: CASSQEWERERYEQYF. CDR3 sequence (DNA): TGCGCCAGCAGCCAAGAATGGGAGCGGGAGCGGTACGAGCAGTACTTC.

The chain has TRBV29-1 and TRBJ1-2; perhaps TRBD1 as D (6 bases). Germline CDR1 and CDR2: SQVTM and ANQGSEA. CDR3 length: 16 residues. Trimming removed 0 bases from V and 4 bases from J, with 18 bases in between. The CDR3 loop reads CSVEDLPGEVFYGYTF. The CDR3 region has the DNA TGCAGCGTTGAAGATCTCCCAGGGGAGGTTTTCTATGGCTACACCTTC.

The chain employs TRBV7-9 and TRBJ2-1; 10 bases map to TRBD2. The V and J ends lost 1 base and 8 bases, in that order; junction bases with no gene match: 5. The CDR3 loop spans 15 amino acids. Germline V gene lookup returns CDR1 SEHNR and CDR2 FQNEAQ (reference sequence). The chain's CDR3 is CASSLVAGGLDEQFF. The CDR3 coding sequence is TGTGCCAGCAGCTTAGTAGCGGGAGGCCTCGATGAGCAGTTCTTC.

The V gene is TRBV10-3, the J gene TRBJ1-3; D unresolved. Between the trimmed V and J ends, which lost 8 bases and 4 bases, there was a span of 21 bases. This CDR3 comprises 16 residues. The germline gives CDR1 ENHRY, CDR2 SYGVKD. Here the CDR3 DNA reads TGTGCCATCCTGAAGTTCTCAGCGAACCAAGGAAACACCATATATTTT. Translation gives CAILKFSANQGNTIYF.

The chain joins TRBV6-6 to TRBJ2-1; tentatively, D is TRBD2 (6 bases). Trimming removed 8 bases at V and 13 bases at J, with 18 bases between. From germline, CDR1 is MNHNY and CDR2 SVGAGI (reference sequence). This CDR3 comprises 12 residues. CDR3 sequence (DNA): TGTGCCAGCGGACGTAAGGAGGGCCTTCAGTTCTTC. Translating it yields CASGRKEGLQFF.

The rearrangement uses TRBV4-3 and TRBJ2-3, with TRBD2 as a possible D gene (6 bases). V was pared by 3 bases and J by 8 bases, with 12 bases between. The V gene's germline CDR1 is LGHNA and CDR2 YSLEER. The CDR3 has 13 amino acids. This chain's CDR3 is CASSQISGGTQYF. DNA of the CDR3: TGCGCCAGCAGCCAGATTAGCGGTGGTACGCAGTATTTT.

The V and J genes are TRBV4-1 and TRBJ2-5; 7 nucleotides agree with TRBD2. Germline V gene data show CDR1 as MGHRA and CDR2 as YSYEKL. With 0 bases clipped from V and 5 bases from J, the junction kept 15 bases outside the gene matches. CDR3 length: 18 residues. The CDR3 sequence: CASSQDNVGGALSETQYF. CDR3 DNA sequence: TGCGCCAGCAGCCAAGATAACGTGGGAGGGGCTCTGTCCGAGACCCAGTACTTC.

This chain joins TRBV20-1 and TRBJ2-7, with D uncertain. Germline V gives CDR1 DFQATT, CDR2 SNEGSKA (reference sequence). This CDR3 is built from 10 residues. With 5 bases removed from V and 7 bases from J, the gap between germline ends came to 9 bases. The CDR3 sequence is CSAGPLEQYF. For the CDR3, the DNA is TGCAGTGCTGGACCACTGGAGCAGTACTTC.

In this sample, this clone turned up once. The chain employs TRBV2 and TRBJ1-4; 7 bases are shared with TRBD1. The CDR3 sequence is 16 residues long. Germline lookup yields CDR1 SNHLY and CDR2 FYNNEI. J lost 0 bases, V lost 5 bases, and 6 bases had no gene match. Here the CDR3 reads CASSMTGLATNEKLFF. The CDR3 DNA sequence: TGTGCCAGCAGTATGACAGGGCTGGCAACTAATGAAAAACTGTTTTTT.

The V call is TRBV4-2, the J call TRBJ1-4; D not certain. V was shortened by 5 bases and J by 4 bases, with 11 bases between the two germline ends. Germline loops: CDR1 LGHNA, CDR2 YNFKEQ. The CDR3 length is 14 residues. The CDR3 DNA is TGTGCCAGCAGCAGGGAGACGAGTAATGAAAAACTGTTTTTT. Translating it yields CASSRETSNEKLFF.

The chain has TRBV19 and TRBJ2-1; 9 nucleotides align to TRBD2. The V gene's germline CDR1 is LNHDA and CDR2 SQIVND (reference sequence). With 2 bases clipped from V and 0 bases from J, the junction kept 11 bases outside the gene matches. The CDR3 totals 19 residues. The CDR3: CASSIRGLGLASSYNEQFF. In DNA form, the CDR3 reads TGTGCCAGTAGTATAAGGGGTCTAGGACTAGCGAGCTCCTACAATGAGCAGTTCTTC. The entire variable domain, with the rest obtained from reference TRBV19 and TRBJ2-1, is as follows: DGGITQSPKYLFRKEGQNVTLSCEQNLNHDAMYWYRQDPGQGLRLIYYSQIVNDFQKGDIAEGYSVSREKKESFPLTVTSAQKNPTAFYLCASSIRGLGLASSYNEQFFGPGTRLTVL.

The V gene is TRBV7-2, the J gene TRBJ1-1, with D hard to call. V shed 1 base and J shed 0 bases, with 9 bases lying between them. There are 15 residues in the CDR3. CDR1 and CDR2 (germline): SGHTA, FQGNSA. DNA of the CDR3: TGTGCCAGCAGCTTAGATCCTCAACTGAACACTGAAGCTTTCTTT. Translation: CASSLDPQLNTEAFF.

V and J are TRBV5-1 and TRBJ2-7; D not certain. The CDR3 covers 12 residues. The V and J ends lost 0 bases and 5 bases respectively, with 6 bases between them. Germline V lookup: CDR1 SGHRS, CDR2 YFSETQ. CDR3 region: CASSLGWDEQYF. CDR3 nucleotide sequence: TGCGCCAGCAGCTTGGGTTGGGACGAGCAGTACTTC.

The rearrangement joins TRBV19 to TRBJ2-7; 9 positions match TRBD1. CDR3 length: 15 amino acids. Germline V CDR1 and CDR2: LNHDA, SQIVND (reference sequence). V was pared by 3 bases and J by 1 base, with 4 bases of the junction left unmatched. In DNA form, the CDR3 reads TGTGCCAGTAGTATTTCGACAGGGGGATCCTACGAGCAGTACTTC. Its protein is CASSISTGGSYEQYF.

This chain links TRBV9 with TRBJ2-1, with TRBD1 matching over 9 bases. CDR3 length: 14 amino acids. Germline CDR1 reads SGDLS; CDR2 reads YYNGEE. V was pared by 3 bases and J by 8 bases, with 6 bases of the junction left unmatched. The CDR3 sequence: CASSASGQGHEQFF. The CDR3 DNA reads TGTGCCAGCAGCGCTTCGGGACAGGGTCATGAGCAGTTCTTC.

CDR3 coding DNA: TGTGCCAGTAGTCCGAATAGCGGGGGGACGAACACCGGGGAGCTGTTTTTT. Amino acid sequence: CASSPNSGGTNTGELFF. The chain recombines TRBV19 with TRBJ2-2; 10 nucleotides agree with TRBD2. Looked up from germline, CDR1 is LNHDA and CDR2 is SQIVND (reference sequence). The J segment lost 0 bases and the V segment lost 5 bases, leaving 6 bases of the junction unmatched. The CDR3 runs 17 residues.